The source of this TCR beta chain is a study of metastatic and nonmetastatic thyroid tumors (dated by TCRdb to the early 2020s). At the level of the whole study: Repertoires were compared across peripheral blood and tumor or nodule tissue samples from malignant and benign thyroid patients. Overall study results and their limits: In both blood and tumor samples, TCR beta diversity was reported to be significantly higher in malignant tumors than in benign nodules.

The CDR3, cysteine through phenylalanine, is 13 amino acids long. The read is trimmed to its CDR3 DNA, 39 bases read in frame from base 1. Looking up the germline V gene yields CDR1 SNHLY and CDR2 FYNNEI. Before undergoing thyroid surgery, none of the patients had been given any kind of treatment. The study retrospectively analysed patient clinical samples collected from 2012 to 2018 using T-cell receptor beta sequencing. The library was prepared using PCR. Sequencing instrument: Illumina HiSeq 4000. High-throughput sequencing was used to profile the TCR beta-chain CDR3 region of each patient. The authors' analysis ran thus. A classifier to discriminate distant-metastatic papillary thyroid cancer patients was built from CDR3 differences across clinicopathological groups. To measure repertoire diversity the researchers used the Shannon index, while the Morisita-Horn index served to gauge how similar the tumor and blood repertoires were. TCRdb's own reprocessing of the public reads used fastp at Q25 and MiXCR and kept productive beta chains. TCRdb, not the authors, supplied the V and J calls. The sample table records 34,000 or so clones; 15% to 20% of these occur just once. Of the sample, around 8.5% falls within the top ten clones.

About this clone itself: Its recognized antigen is unknown. Mismatch with germline at one junction end may stem from a read error.

The TCR originated in a female donor with papillary thyroid cancer or a benign thyroid nodule (not recorded which). Some clones in this sample may be carry-over from other donors' samples. The V gene is TRBV2 and the J gene is TRBJ2-2, with a tentative D gene TRBD2 over 6 matching bases. The sample comprised blood. The CDR3 protein sequence reads: CASGLRNTGEVAF. The sequenced DNA: TGTGCCAGCGGGCTGAGGAACACCGGGGAGGTGGCTTTT.